This T cell receptor (beta chain) was sequenced during a study of cytomegalovirus exposure and HLA in healthy donors. V gave up 6 bases and J gave up 6 bases, with 15 bases separating them. Germline-derived CDR1 and CDR2 are SGHRS and YFSETQ. The CDR3 is 13 residues long. Remarks on this clone: The antigen remains unidentified.

The PCR made use of 60 Vbeta and 13 Jbeta primers. Authors' processing steps: Later reanalysis found roughly 80 million unique TCR beta chains, 9 million to 12 million of them shared. Produced via immunoSEQ multiplex PCR; TCRdb's table is partial and in-frame only. The DNA gave D and trimming, while V, J and clone size come from that table. Of some 120,000 clones in the sample, approximately 80% were seen once. Study results and caveats: By a later analysis, the bulk of CMV-associated TCR beta chains appeared HLA-restricted.

The gene calls are TRBV5-1 and TRBJ1-2; tentative D call: TRBD1 (6 bases). This clonotype was sampled from a man aged 25-45 years in good health and CMV-seronegative. Sequencing input: PBMCs. This chain's CDR3 is CASTTPGVDGYTF. The DNA of the CDR3 is TGCGCCAGCACTACCCCAGGGGTTGATGGCTACACCTTC.